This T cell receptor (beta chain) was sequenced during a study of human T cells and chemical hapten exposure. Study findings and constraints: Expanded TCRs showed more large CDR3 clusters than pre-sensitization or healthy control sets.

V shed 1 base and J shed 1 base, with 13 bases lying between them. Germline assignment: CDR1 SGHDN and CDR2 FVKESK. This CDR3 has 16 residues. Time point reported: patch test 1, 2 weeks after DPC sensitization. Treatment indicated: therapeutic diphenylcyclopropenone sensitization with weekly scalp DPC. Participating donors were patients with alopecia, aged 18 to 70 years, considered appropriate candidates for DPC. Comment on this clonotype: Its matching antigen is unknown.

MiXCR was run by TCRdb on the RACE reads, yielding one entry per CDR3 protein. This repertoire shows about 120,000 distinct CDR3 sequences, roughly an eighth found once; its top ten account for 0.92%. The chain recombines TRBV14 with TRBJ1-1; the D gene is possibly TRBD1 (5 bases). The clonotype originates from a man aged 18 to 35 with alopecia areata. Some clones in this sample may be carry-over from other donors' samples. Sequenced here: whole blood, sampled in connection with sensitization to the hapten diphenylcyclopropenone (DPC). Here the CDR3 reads CASSQGHRIRNTEAFF. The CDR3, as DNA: TGTGCCAGCAGCCAAGGACACAGGATCAGGAACACTGAAGCTTTCTTT. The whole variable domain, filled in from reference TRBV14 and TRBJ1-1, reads EAGVTQFPSHSVIEKGQTVTLRCDPISGHDNLYWYRRVMGKEIKFLLHFVKESKQDESGMPNNRFLAERTGGTYSTLKVQPAELEDSGVYFCASSQGHRIRNTEAFFGQGTRLTVV.